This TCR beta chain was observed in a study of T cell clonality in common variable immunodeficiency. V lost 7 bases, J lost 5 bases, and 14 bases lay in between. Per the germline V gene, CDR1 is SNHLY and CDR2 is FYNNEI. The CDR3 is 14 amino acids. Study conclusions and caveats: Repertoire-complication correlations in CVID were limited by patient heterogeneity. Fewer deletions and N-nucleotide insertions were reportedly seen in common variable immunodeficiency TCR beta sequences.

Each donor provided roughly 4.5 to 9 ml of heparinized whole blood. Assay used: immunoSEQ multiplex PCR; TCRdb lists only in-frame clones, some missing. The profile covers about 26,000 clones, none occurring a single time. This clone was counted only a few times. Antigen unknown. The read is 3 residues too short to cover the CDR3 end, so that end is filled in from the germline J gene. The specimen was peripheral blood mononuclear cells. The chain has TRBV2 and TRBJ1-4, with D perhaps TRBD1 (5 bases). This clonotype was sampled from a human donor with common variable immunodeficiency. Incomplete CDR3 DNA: TGTGCCAGCAATTCCGGGACTCGCAATGAAAAA. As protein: CASNSGTRNEK. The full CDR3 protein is CASNSGTRNEKLFF.